The clone carrying this T cell receptor beta chain was seen more than once but under ten times. This sample was included in a study of blood T cell repertoires in COVID-19. Authors' analysis steps: Estimated nucleated cell counts came from reference gene primer amplification. Assay: immunoSEQ multiplex PCR; the TCRdb copy retains only in-frame clones and omits some. D and trimming were read from the DNA, whereas the V and J calls and clone size are those reported in that table. The repertoire holds some 120,000 clones, with more than 75% as singletons. The CDR3 has 15 residues. With 10 bases removed from V and 3 bases from J, the gap between germline ends came to 22 bases. The germline V gene encodes CDR1 SSHAT and CDR2 FNYEAQ (reference sequence).

This TCR was recovered from a man aged 50 or older with active COVID-19. The sample taken for sequencing was peripheral blood. The chain combines TRBV7-7 with TRBJ2-7, with D tentatively TRBD2 (7 bases). This CDR3 reads CATGGPGHPFYEQYF. The CDR3 region has the DNA TGTGCCACCGGGGGGCCGGGACATCCCTTCTACGAGCAGTACTTC. Complete variable domain (other parts from reference TRBV7-7 and TRBJ2-7): GAGVSQSPRYKVTKRGQDVTLRCDPISSHATLYWYQQALGQGPEFLTYFNYEAQPDKSGLPSDRFSAERPEGSISTLTIQRTEQRDSAMYRCATGGPGHPFYEQYFGPGTRLTVT.